This T cell receptor beta chain was retrieved from a study of radiotherapy plus CTLA-4 blockade in lung cancer. The germline V gene has CDR1 GTSNPN and CDR2 SVGIG (reference sequence). V gave up 1 base and J gave up 7 bases; unmatched junction bases: 9. The CDR3 length is 15 residues. The repertoire was sequenced with immunoSEQ multiplex PCR; TCRdb's copy has only in-frame clones and lacks some. The profile covers roughly 55,000 clones, with 70% to 80% appearing a single time and about 9% taken by the ten largest. People whose metastatic non-small-cell lung cancer was chemo-refractory got focal radiation along with CTLA-4 blockade by ipilimumab.

The clonotype comes from a human donor with non-small cell lung cancer whose response to radiotherapy plus ipilimumab could not be evaluated. The rearrangement uses TRBV30 and TRBJ1-4, with 7 bases identical to TRBD1. The material was peripheral blood, obtained from a patient treated with radiotherapy plus ipilimumab. CDR3: CAWSGFGRGTEKLFF. In DNA form, the CDR3 reads TGTGCCTGGAGTGGTTTTGGCAGGGGGACTGAAAAACTGTTTTTT. The variable domain in full, completed from reference TRBV30 and TRBJ1-4, reads SQTIHQWPATLVQPVGSPLSLECTVEGTSNPNLYWYRQAAGRGLQLLFYSVGIGQISSEVPQNLSASRPQDRQFILSSKKLLLSDSGFYLCAWSGFGRGTEKLFFGSGTQLSVL.